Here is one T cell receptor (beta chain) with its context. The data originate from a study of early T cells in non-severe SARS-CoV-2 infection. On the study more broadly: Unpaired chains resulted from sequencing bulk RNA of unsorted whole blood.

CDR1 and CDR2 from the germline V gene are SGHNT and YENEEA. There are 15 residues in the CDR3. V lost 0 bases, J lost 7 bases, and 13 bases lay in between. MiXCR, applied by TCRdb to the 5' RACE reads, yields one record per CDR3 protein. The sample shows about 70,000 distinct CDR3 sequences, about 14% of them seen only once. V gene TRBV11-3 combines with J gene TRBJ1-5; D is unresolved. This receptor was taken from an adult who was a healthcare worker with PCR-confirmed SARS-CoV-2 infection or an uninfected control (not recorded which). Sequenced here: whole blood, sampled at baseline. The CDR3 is CASSLEVGAKQPQHF. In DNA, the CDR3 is TGTGCCAGCAGCTTAGAAGTTGGTGCTAAACAGCCCCAGCATTTT.